The next 3 T cell receptor beta chains were all read from a single sample in a study of blood T cells in healthy people across ages. The authors ran a second PCR of about 6 to 11 cycles using a sample-barcoded 5' primer and a J-beta primer mix. Each CDR3 protein is one row after TCRdb ran MiXCR on the 5' RACE reads. Here the sample spans about a million distinct CDR3 sequences, around two fifths being singletons. The specimen sequenced was blood. These receptors originate from a man aged 18 to 30 in good health.

V and J are TRBV7-2 and TRBJ1-1; D is unresolved. Germline V gene data show CDR1 as SGHTA and CDR2 as FQGNSA. The CDR3 is 14 amino acids. V dropped 1 base and J dropped 5 bases, with 11 bases sitting between them. CDR3 loop: CASSLESQGTEAFF. CDR3 coding DNA: TGTGCCAGCAGCTTAGAATCCCAAGGGACTGAAGCTTTCTTT.

This sequence joins TRBV20-1 and TRBJ2-7, with 10 positions matching TRBD1. Germline CDR1 DFQATT, CDR2 SNEGSKA (reference sequence). The trim removed 6 bases at V and 2 bases at J, leaving 10 bases unmatched. The CDR3 runs 15 residues. The CDR3 region is CSARPGTGATYEQYF. DNA for the CDR3: TGCAGTGCGCGTCCCGGGACAGGGGCCACCTACGAGCAGTACTTC.

This clonotype turned up a few times. V gene TRBV20-1 combines with J gene TRBJ2-7, with D perhaps TRBD1 (5 bases). Trimming stripped 6 bases from V and 0 bases from J, with 12 bases between. The CDR3 contains 13 residues. Germline assignment: CDR1 DFQATT and CDR2 SNEGSKA (reference sequence). The CDR3 protein is CSAQGWSSYEQYF. CDR3 in DNA: TGCAGTGCCCAGGGTTGGAGCTCCTACGAGCAGTACTTC.